The T cell receptor beta chain under discussion was sequenced for a study of shared clonotypes between healthy human individuals (dated by TCRdb to about 2020). Study-wide context: The cohort included a few men and a couple of women between 18 and 49 years of age. To estimate repertoire size and how much clonotype sharing occurs between individuals, the study deeply sequenced the blood TCR repertoires of roughly 5 healthy adults. To increase sequencing depth and limit assay-specific biases, TCR repertoire library preparation and sequencing were carried out by different laboratories using diverse techniques. Leukapheresis yielded between about 0.9 and 8.9 billion PBMCs per donor.

This clone came up many times. No cognate antigen has been identified for it. Per-base qualities were not stored, and no clone one base away is much larger. Healthy HIV-negative adults with no recently reported acute infections or vaccinations were included as donors. Only Caucasian adults living in Nashville, Tennessee, USA were represented among the donors. For unsorted samples, tens of millions of PBMCs were counted and genomic DNA was extracted with the QIAamp DNA Blood Mini kit. Blood was collected by leukapheresis, and PBMCs were isolated by Ficoll-Histopaque density gradient centrifugation and then cryopreserved in liquid nitrogen vapor phase. Trimming removed 8 bases from V and 0 bases from J, leaving 14 bases between the germline ends. Counted from cysteine to phenylalanine, this CDR3 has 15 amino acids. Only the CDR3 portion is preserved as DNA: 45 bases, with reading frame beginning at the first base. Looking up the germline V gene yields CDR1 SNHLY and CDR2 FYNNEI.

Using the deep immunoSEQ assay, TCR CDR3 regions were amplified from genomic DNA by multiplex PCR. Extracted genomic DNA from each cell subset was spread evenly across all wells of several immunoSEQ 96-well plates, with each plate serving as a replicate. Each replicate PCR for unsorted PBMC received roughly 300 ng genomic DNA, equal to 25,000 to 30,000 T cell genomes. Ten immunoSEQ deep assay plates were used to sequence unsorted PBMC genomic DNA. Purified libraries were measured with a Qubit 3.0 fluorometer, size-checked on a Bioanalyzer 2100, and measured again with the KAPA Library Quantification kit. Each immunoSEQ 96-well plate was sequenced on its own single-read 150-cycle Illumina NextSeq 550 flow cell. The study's processing was this. Because the immunoSEQ output included only junctional sequences and no quality scores, the filtering could not be the same as the filtering used for full-length reads. To assign V/J genes and CDR3, sequences were annotated against IMGT germline references using PyIR, a Python wrapper for IgBLAST v1.9. Reads were filtered out if the reads had weak V/J assignments (E-value above 1e-6), no CDR3, stop codons, out-of-frame junctions, or ambiguous translated residues. A V3J clonotype was defined by an identical inferred V gene, J gene, and CDR3 amino acid sequence. Percentage overlap between repertoires was calculated by dividing the number of shared unique clonotypes by the size of the smaller repertoire. Richness of each repertoire was evaluated using RTK rarefaction, the Chao1 estimator, and Recon v2.1 estimates of unobserved clonotypes. The clones in this table, taken by TCRdb from immuneACCESS, are in-frame only. Not every clone is retained; where verified, under half of the shortfall comes from an unresolved V gene, and the cause of the rest is unknown. Clonal size and the V and J genes are those of that table, whereas D and trimming came from the DNA. The sample table lists about 100,000 clones, roughly 50% of them with a count of one. Together, the top ten hold over 13% of the sample.

Broader findings and caveats from the paper: Because the study included a small number of donors, the genetic and exposure-history diversity represented was limited. Sampling was limited to blood, and TCR repertoires in tissue likely differ from TCR repertoires in blood. Based on pairwise subsampling, the degree of clonotype sharing among donors was expected to be affected by sequencing depth.

What was sequenced was PBMCs. The sequence is built from TRBV2 and TRBJ1-3; a confident D gene designation cannot be given. This TCR came from a woman aged 40 to 50 in good health. Some clones in this sample may be carry-over from other donors' samples. CDR3 reads: CASSSRPSSGNTIYF. The sequenced DNA: TGTGCCAGCTCGTCCAGGCCCTCCTCTGGAAACACCATATATTTT.